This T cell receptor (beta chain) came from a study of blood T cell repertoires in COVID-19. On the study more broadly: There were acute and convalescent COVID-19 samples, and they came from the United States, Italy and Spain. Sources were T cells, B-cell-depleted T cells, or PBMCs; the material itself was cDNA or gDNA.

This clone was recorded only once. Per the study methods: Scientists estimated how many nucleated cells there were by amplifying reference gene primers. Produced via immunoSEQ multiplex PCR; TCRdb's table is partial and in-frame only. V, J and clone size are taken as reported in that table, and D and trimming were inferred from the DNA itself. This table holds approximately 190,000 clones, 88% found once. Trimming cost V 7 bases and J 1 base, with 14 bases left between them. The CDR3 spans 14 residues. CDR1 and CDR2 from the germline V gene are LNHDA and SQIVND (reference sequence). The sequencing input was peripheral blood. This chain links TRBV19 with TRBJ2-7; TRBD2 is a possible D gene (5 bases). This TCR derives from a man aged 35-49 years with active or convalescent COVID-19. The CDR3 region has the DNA TGTGCCAGTAAATGGCGGGCCGGGTCCTACGAGCAGTACTTC. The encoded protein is CASKWRAGSYEQYF. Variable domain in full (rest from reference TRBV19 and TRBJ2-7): DGGITQSPKYLFRKEGQNVTLSCEQNLNHDAMYWYRQDPGQGLRLIYYSQIVNDFQKGDIAEGYSVSREKKESFPLTVTSAQKNPTAFYLCASKWRAGSYEQYFGPGTRLTVT.